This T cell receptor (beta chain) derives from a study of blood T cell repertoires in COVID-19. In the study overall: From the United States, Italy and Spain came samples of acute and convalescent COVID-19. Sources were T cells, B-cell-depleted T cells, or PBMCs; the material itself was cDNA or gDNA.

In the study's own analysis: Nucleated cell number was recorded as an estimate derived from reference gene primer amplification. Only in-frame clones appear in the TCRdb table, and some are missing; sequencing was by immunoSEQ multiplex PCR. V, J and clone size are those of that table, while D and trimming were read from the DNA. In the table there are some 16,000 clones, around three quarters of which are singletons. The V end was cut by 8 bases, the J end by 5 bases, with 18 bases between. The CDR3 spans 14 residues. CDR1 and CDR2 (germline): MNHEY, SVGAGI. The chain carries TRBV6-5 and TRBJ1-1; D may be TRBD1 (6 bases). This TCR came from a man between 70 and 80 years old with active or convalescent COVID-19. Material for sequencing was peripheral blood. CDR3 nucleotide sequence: TGTGCCAGCCAACTTTTCAGGGGTGGGACTGAAGCTTTCTTT. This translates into CASQLFRGGTEAFF.